This TCR beta chain was found in a study of T cells in Graves' hyperthyroidism and ophthalmopathy. The study, taken as a whole, reports: The authors' 13 V-J model separated ophthalmopathy from stable hyperthyroidism. Also found in blood were most expanded thyroid clonotypes above 0.001.

This clonotype was seen repeatedly, ten times or more. Its matching antigen is unknown. Each ophthalmopathy patient scored at least 3 on the Clinical Activity Score and at least 4 on NOSPECS grade, with duration under 3 months. For the diagnoses, clinical symptoms, serum thyroxine and TRAb, thyroid ultrasound and orbital computed tomography were used. The investigators amplified TCR beta CDR3 regions from RNA transcripts. HTBI primers drove first-round RT-PCR of the TCR CDR3. TCRdb redid the calling of the multiplex PCR reads with MiXCR, one entry per CDR3 protein. The repertoire consists of more than 500,000 distinct CDR3 sequences, with 14% to 15% occurring once and the leading ten covering 4.3%. The CDR3 covers 16 residues. Between the trimmed V and J ends, which lost 3 bases and 4 bases, there was a span of 19 bases. Germline V gene data show CDR1 as LNHDA and CDR2 as SQIVND (reference sequence).

Sequencing was carried out using blood. This TCR was sampled from a woman between 40 and 50 years old with Graves' ophthalmopathy. The rearrangement uses TRBV19 and TRBJ2-7; the D call may be TRBD1 or TRBD2 (5 bases each). The CDR3 is CASSMMGSGPYYEQYF. CDR3 nucleotide sequence: TGTGCCAGTAGTATGATGGGATCGGGGCCCTATTACGAGCAGTACTTC.